These 22 T cell receptor beta chains originate from one sample sequenced in a study of CD8 T cells in Susac syndrome. The authors reverse transcribed roughly 0.5 to 1 ug RNA with random hexamers. Each CDR3 protein gets one entry after TCRdb re-called the immunoSEQ multiplex PCR reads with MiXCR. The table has approximately 210,000 distinct CDR3 sequences, about 94% seen once; the top ten hold 0.15% to 0.2%. Sequenced: CD4+ T cells from PBMCs. These receptors all come from a human donor with Susac syndrome.

This CDR3 reads CASSPDPTGVNQPQHF. The CDR3, as DNA: TGTGCCAGCAGCCCCGACCCGACAGGGGTCAATCAGCCCCAGCATTTT. The chain couples TRBV6-1 to TRBJ1-5; TRBD1 matches 8 bases. V trimming: 6 bases; J trimming: 3 bases; junction bases outside the gene matches: 10. This CDR3 has 16 amino acids. Per the germline V gene, CDR1 is MNHNS and CDR2 is SASEGT.

The chain has TRBV5-6 and TRBJ1-2; D may be TRBD1 (5 bases). Trimming removed 0 bases at V and 2 bases at J, with 11 bases between. Germline V CDR1 and CDR2: SGHDT, YYEEEE. This CDR3 has 15 residues. The CDR3 DNA reads TGTGCCAGCAGCTTGGTTACAGGCTTGAACTATGGCTACACCTTC. Translated, it gives CASSLVTGLNYGYTF.

The chain's CDR3 is CASRAGLLGEQFF. Here the CDR3 DNA reads TGTGCCAGCAGAGCGGGACTTTTGGGAGAGCAGTTCTTC. This sequence joins TRBV5-4 and TRBJ2-1; 7 bases fit TRBD2. Germline loops: CDR1 SGHNT, CDR2 YYREEE (reference sequence). The V gene end was trimmed by 5 bases and the J gene end by 10 bases; junction bases not matched to a gene: 9. CDR3 size: 13 residues.

The chain recombines TRBV25-1 with TRBJ1-2; D is unclear. CDR3 length equals 15 residues. Germline V gives CDR1 MGHDK, CDR2 SYGVNS. Trimming stripped 10 bases from V and 2 bases from J, with 20 bases between. CDR3: CATSPGLLPNYGYTF. Here the CDR3 DNA reads TGTGCCACTTCCCCGGGCCTCTTACCCAACTATGGCTACACCTTC.

The chain carries TRBV18 and TRBJ1-1; no firm D call. The CDR3 sequence is 14 residues long. The germline CDR1 and CDR2 sequences are KGHSH and LQKENI. Trimming stripped 1 base from V and 2 bases from J, with 8 bases between. CDR3 DNA: TGTGCCAGCTCACCACAGCTACCCAACACTGAAGCTTTCTTT. Its translation is CASSPQLPNTEAFF.

The chain has TRBV5-1 and TRBJ2-2; 8 positions match TRBD1. With 0 bases clipped from V and 6 bases from J, the junction kept 7 bases outside the gene matches. Germline CDR1 SGHRS, CDR2 YFSETQ. This CDR3 contains 16 residues. The CDR3 nucleotides are TGCGCCAGCAGCTTGGAGGCAGGGGGCATGGCCGGGGAGCTGTTTTTT. It specifies CASSLEAGGMAGELFF.

The chain combines TRBV7-8 with TRBJ2-7; D gene uncertain. Germline assignment: CDR1 SGHVS and CDR2 FQNEAQ. The CDR3 covers 16 residues. V was cut by 5 bases and J by 2 bases, with 19 bases left in between. CDR3 amino acids: CASSTITAAATYEQYF. CDR3 nucleotides: TGTGCCAGCAGCACGATAACCGCTGCAGCCACCTACGAGCAGTACTTC.

The V and J genes are TRBV7-9 and TRBJ2-1; D may be TRBD1 or TRBD2 (6 bases each). The length of the CDR3 is 13 residues. Germline V gene lookup returns CDR1 SEHNR and CDR2 FQNEAQ (reference sequence). V was pared by 11 bases and J by 0 bases, with 11 bases between. The DNA of the CDR3 is TGTGCCCTTAAGGGGGGCTCCTACAATGAGCAGTTCTTC. As protein: CALKGGSYNEQFF.

This chain joins TRBV4-1 and TRBJ2-7; 10 positions match TRBD1. J was trimmed by 4 bases and V by 0 bases; bases with no gene match: 9. The CDR3 extends over 17 amino acids. Germline values: CDR1 MGHRA, CDR2 YSYEKL. This chain's CDR3 is CASSQDRGRDRGYEQYF. CDR3 nucleotides: TGCGCCAGCAGCCAAGACCGCGGACGGGACAGGGGATACGAGCAGTACTTC.

V usage is TRBV4-3 and J usage is TRBJ1-2; D gene ambiguous. This CDR3 comprises 15 residues. V lost 3 bases and J lost 2, with 13 bases in between. Germline values: CDR1 LGHNA, CDR2 YSLEER. CDR3 residues: CASSQSYRPNYGYTF. The CDR3 DNA is TGCGCCAGCAGCCAGTCCTATAGGCCAAACTATGGCTACACCTTC.

The chain recombines TRBV27 with TRBJ1-6, with D unresolved. The V end was cut by 7 bases, the J end by 2 bases, with 27 bases between. The CDR3 totals 20 residues. Germline V gene data show CDR1 as MNHEY and CDR2 as SMNVEV (reference sequence). The CDR3 region has the DNA TGTGCCAGCACCTCCAGAGCCTTTACCGCCGCTTCGACCTATAATTCACCCCTCCACTTT. It translates to CASTSRAFTAASTYNSPLHF.

This chain connects TRBV7-8 to TRBJ1-1; D is unclear. The length of the CDR3 is 15 residues. Trimming removed 1 base from V and 1 base from J, with 10 bases in between. Germline V gene data show CDR1 as SGHVS and CDR2 as FQNEAQ. The CDR3 sequence is CASSLDGYTNTEAFF. CDR3 nucleotide sequence: TGTGCCAGCAGCTTAGATGGCTATACGAACACTGAAGCTTTCTTT.

This chain joins TRBV11-1 and TRBJ1-6, with unresolved D. V lost 5 bases and J 10 bases, leaving 18 bases between the germline ends. Germline CDR1 SGHAT, CDR2 FQDESV (reference sequence). CDR3 length: 15 residues. The CDR3 here is CASSASGVYGSPLHF. The CDR3 DNA reads as TGTGCCAGCAGCGCCTCCGGGGTATATGGGTCACCCCTCCACTTT.

V gene TRBV7-6 combines with J gene TRBJ1-3; D ambiguous. V lost 3 bases and J 0 bases, leaving 6 bases between the germline ends. The CDR3 is made up of 14 amino acids. Looked up from germline, CDR1 is SGHVS and CDR2 is FNYEAQ. CDR3 loop: CASSFPNSGNTIYF. For the CDR3, the DNA is TGTGCCAGCAGCTTCCCTAACTCTGGAAACACCATATATTTT.

This clonotype was seen a handful of times. This rearrangement joins TRBV18 to TRBJ1-5; D remains ambiguous. Trimming pared 6 bases from V and 0 bases from J, leaving 9 bases between. CDR3 length: 14 amino acids. The germline CDR1 and CDR2 sequences are KGHSH and LQKENI. CDR3 bases: TGTGCCAGCTCTCCAGGCGATAGCAATCAGCCCCAGCATTTT. Translated, it gives CASSPGDSNQPQHF. Full variable domain (outside the CDR3, taken from reference TRBV18 and TRBJ1-5): NAGVMQNPRHLVRRRGQEARLRCSPMKGHSHVYWYRQLPEEGLKFMVYLQKENIIDESGMPKERFSAEFPKEGPSILRIQQVVRGDSAAYFCASSPGDSNQPQHFGDGTRLSIL.

The chain joins TRBV12-3 or TRBV12-4 to TRBJ2-4; D gene ambiguous. This CDR3 region has 13 residues. V lost 6 bases to trimming and J lost 0 bases, with 6 bases between them. The CDR3 loop is CASSDGAKNIQYF. CDR3 nucleotides: TGTGCCAGCAGCGACGGAGCCAAAAACATTCAGTACTTC.

The chain links TRBV2 to TRBJ2-5, with TRBD2 matching over 13 bases. The CDR3 contains 15 residues. With V trimmed by 0 bases and J by 7 bases, 2 bases remained unmatched. Germline V CDR1 and CDR2: SNHLY, FYNNEI. The chain's CDR3 is CASSEARTSGGTQYF. CDR3 DNA: TGTGCCAGCAGTGAAGCCCGGACTAGCGGGGGGACCCAGTACTTC. Using reference TRBV2 and TRBJ2-5 for the parts outside the CDR3, the full variable domain is EPEVTQTPSHQVTQMGQEVILRCVPISNHLYFYWYRQILGQKVEFLVSFYNNEISEKSEIFDDQFSVERPDGSNFTLKIRSTKLEDSAMYFCASSEARTSGGTQYFGPGTRLLVL.

This clonotype was recorded only once. This sequence joins TRBV9 and TRBJ2-5; weak D call: TRBD1 (6 bases). The germline V gene has CDR1 SGDLS and CDR2 YYNGEE. This CDR3 spans 15 amino acids. The germline V and J ends were trimmed by 0 bases and 5 bases, with 14 bases remaining between them. CDR3 bases: TGTGCCAGCAGCGTAGAGGGGACAAGGGGGGAGACCCAGTACTTC. Translating it yields CASSVEGTRGETQYF.

The genes are TRBV6-5 and TRBJ2-2; 8 nucleotides align to TRBD2. J was trimmed by 4 bases and V by 2 bases; bases with no gene match: 9. Germline V gene sequence: CDR1 MNHEY, CDR2 SVGAGI. The CDR3 is 17 amino acids. CDR3 residues: CASSYKDPGRATGELFF. The CDR3 region has the DNA TGTGCCAGCAGTTACAAGGACCCCGGGAGGGCCACCGGGGAGCTGTTTTTT.

This clonotype was seen once. At one end the junction does not follow the germline gene, possibly because of a read error. V is TRBV7-9 and J is TRBJ1-1, with a weak D call TRBD1 (5 bases). Germline V lookup: CDR1 SEHNR, CDR2 FQNEAQ (reference sequence). This CDR3 is 13 amino acids long. The CDR3 reads CASFGGPDTEALF. The CDR3 DNA follows: TGTGCCAGCTTCGGAGGTCCGGACACTGAAGCTCTCTTT.

The CDR3 reads CAWSQGTYEQYF. Here the CDR3 DNA reads TGTGCCTGGAGTCAGGGGACCTACGAGCAGTACTTC. This chain connects TRBV30 to TRBJ2-7; a possible D gene is TRBD1 (6 bases). The germline V and J ends were trimmed by 2 bases and 2 bases, with 7 bases remaining between them. The CDR3 is made up of 12 amino acids. Germline V gives CDR1 GTSNPN, CDR2 SVGIG (reference sequence).

In this sample, this clonotype turned up once. The chain is built from TRBV4-3 and TRBJ2-7; 10 nucleotides line up with TRBD1. J lost 7 bases, V lost 0 bases, and 6 bases had no gene match. Germline V CDR1 and CDR2: LGHNA, YSLEER. This CDR3 spans 15 amino acids. CDR3 DNA sequence: TGCGCCAGCAGCCAAGATAGGGACAGGGGTGTTGAGCAGTACTTC. This gives the protein CASSQDRDRGVEQYF.